The subject of this entry is one T cell receptor (beta chain). The target antigen is unknown. Germline V gene lookup returns CDR1 MNHEY and CDR2 SVGEGT. Trimming stripped 2 bases from V and 10 bases from J, with 12 bases between. The CDR3 length is 13 residues. Study conclusions and caveats: Tumor memory CD4+ T cell TCR gene usage clustered with blood and lymph node memory CD4+ cells and lymph node naive CD4+ cells. Tumor Treg TCRs overlapped most with tumor naive CD4+ cells.

TCRdb fed the 5' RACE reads into MiXCR, producing one record per CDR3 protein. Of 5,500 to 8,000 distinct CDR3 sequences in the sample, 73% were seen once. Cells sorted as Tregs were CD4+, CD25+ and CD127-/low. The sequenced sample consisted of tumor-infiltrating Tregs sorted from the breast tumor. This chain connects TRBV6-2 or TRBV6-3 to TRBJ2-1; D is perhaps TRBD2 (5 bases). This TCR derives from a female donor with breast cancer. In nucleotides, the CDR3 is TGTGCCAGCAGTTACGGTGGAGGATTCGAGCAGTTCTTC. Translation gives CASSYGGGFEQFF.